A selection of T cell receptor beta chains follows, all from one sample in a study of T cells in Graves' hyperthyroidism and ophthalmopathy. Each CDR3 protein gets one entry after TCRdb re-called the multiplex PCR reads with MiXCR. The table shows 500,000 or so distinct CDR3 sequences, with about 16% occurring only once. The sample was blood. The receptors here all came from a woman aged 25 to 39 with Graves' ophthalmopathy. CDR3s include the opening cysteine and the closing phenylalanine or tryptophan. Each record gives: clone size, D gene, J gene, V gene, CDR3 protein, CDR3 DNA. D genes are given only for firm matches. Size is omitted from some rows. Given values are once, few, many or a class for expanded clones.

abundance: -
d_gene: -
j_gene: TRBJ1-1
v_gene: TRBV6-2/TRBV6-3
CDR3aa: CASRASAGGAFF
CDR3nt: TGTGCCAGCAGGGCGAGCGCCGGGGGAGCTTTCTTT

abundance: many
d_gene: -
j_gene: TRBJ2-5
v_gene: TRBV9
CDR3aa: CASSSSVRETQYF
CDR3nt: TGTGCCAGCAGCTCCTCCGTAAGAGAGACCCAGTACTTC

abundance: many
d_gene: -
j_gene: TRBJ2-1
v_gene: TRBV3-1
CDR3aa: CASSQEGGDDEQFF
CDR3nt: TGTGCCAGCAGCCAAGAGGGGGGCGACGATGAGCAGTTCTTC

abundance: few
d_gene: TRBD1
j_gene: TRBJ1-5
v_gene: TRBV6-1
CDR3aa: CASSRGRGAVHQPQHF
CDR3nt: TGTGCCAGCAGCCGAGGCAGGGGGGCTGTCCATCAGCCCCAGCATTTT

abundance: many
d_gene: -
j_gene: TRBJ1-2
v_gene: TRBV20-1
CDR3aa: CSARELVGRNNYGYTF
CDR3nt: TGCAGTGCTAGAGAATTGGTAGGGCGTAATAACTATGGCTACACCTTC

abundance: -
d_gene: -
j_gene: TRBJ1-1
v_gene: TRBV24-1
CDR3aa: CATSETGSTEAFF
CDR3nt: TGTGCCACCAGTGAAACAGGGAGCACTGAAGCTTTCTTT

abundance: many
d_gene: TRBD2
j_gene: TRBJ2-3
v_gene: TRBV12-5
CDR3aa: CASGLALAGGRRDTQYF
CDR3nt: TGTGCTAGTGGTTTGGCCCTAGCGGGAGGGAGACGAGATACGCAGTATTTT

abundance: -
d_gene: -
j_gene: TRBJ1-2
v_gene: TRBV28
CDR3aa: CASFRMGVSYGYTF
CDR3nt: TGTGCCAGCTTCCGTATGGGGGTGAGCTATGGCTACACCTTC

abundance: -
d_gene: -
j_gene: TRBJ2-7
v_gene: TRBV6-5
CDR3aa: CASSYSWAGPPYEQYF
CDR3nt: TGTGCCAGCAGTTACTCGTGGGCAGGTCCACCCTACGAGCAGTACTTC

abundance: -
d_gene: -
j_gene: TRBJ1-2
v_gene: TRBV15
CDR3aa: CATSPYSPDGYTF
CDR3nt: TGTGCCACCAGTCCTTACTCGCCGGATGGCTACACCTTC

abundance: few
d_gene: -
j_gene: TRBJ2-3
v_gene: TRBV4-3
CDR3aa: CASSQAWVDTQYF
CDR3nt: TGCGCCAGCAGCCAGGCCTGGGTAGATACGCAGTATTTT

abundance: -
d_gene: -
j_gene: TRBJ2-3
v_gene: TRBV5-5
CDR3aa: CASSNDRADTQYF
CDR3nt: TGTGCCAGCAGCAATGATCGGGCAGATACGCAGTATTTT

abundance: -
d_gene: -
j_gene: TRBJ2-5
v_gene: TRBV4-1
CDR3aa: CASSQDPWGDRAQETQYF
CDR3nt: TGCGCCAGCAGCCAAGATCCCTGGGGGGACAGAGCCCAAGAGACCCAGTACTTC

abundance: few
d_gene: TRBD2
j_gene: TRBJ2-2
v_gene: TRBV24-1
CDR3aa: CATSDSRDYNTGELFF
CDR3nt: TGTGCCACCAGTGATTCCCGGGACTATAACACCGGGGAGCTGTTTTTT

abundance: many
d_gene: TRBD2
j_gene: TRBJ2-1
v_gene: TRBV4-3
CDR3aa: CASSREGLEYNEQFF
CDR3nt: TGCGCCAGCAGCCGCGAAGGACTAGAATACAATGAGCAGTTCTTC

abundance: -
d_gene: -
j_gene: TRBJ1-1
v_gene: TRBV29-1
CDR3aa: CSVYRVNTEAFF
CDR3nt: TGCAGCGTTTACAGGGTGAACACTGAAGCTTTCTTT

abundance: few
d_gene: -
j_gene: TRBJ2-3
v_gene: TRBV14
CDR3aa: CASSLATQYF
CDR3nt: TGTGCCAGCAGCCTCGCGACGCAGTATTTT

abundance: -
d_gene: -
j_gene: TRBJ1-5
v_gene: TRBV19
CDR3aa: CASRDTPRQPQHF
CDR3nt: TGTGCCAGTAGGGACACTCCCAGACAGCCCCAGCATTTT

abundance: -
d_gene: -
j_gene: TRBJ2-2
v_gene: TRBV19
CDR3aa: CASSAVRDRNTGELFF
CDR3nt: TGTGCCAGTAGTGCAGTGCGGGACAGAAACACCGGGGAGCTGTTTTTT

abundance: -
d_gene: TRBD2
j_gene: TRBJ2-7
v_gene: TRBV10-3
CDR3aa: CAIREEWSSGSTHEQYF
CDR3nt: TGTGCCATCAGGGAGGAGTGGTCTAGCGGGAGTACCCACGAGCAGTACTTC

abundance: many
d_gene: -
j_gene: TRBJ1-1
v_gene: TRBV10-3
CDR3aa: CAISESAGEITEAFF
CDR3nt: TGTGCCATCAGTGAGTCGGCGGGGGAGATCACTGAAGCTTTCTTT

abundance: many
d_gene: TRBD2
j_gene: TRBJ2-7
v_gene: TRBV4-2
CDR3aa: CASSQGTSGSLSYEQYF
CDR3nt: TGTGCCAGCAGCCAAGGGACTAGCGGGAGCTTATCGTACGAGCAGTACTTC

abundance: once
d_gene: -
j_gene: TRBJ1-5
v_gene: TRBV28
CDR3aa: CASSFRGGAQPQHF
CDR3nt: TGTGCCAGCAGTTTTAGGGGAGGGGCTCAGCCCCAGCATTTT

abundance: few
d_gene: -
j_gene: TRBJ1-2
v_gene: TRBV7-2
CDR3aa: CASSLQGWDYGYTF
CDR3nt: TGTGCCAGCAGCTTACAGGGTTGGGACTATGGCTACACCTTC

abundance: few
d_gene: TRBD1
j_gene: TRBJ2-2
v_gene: TRBV12-3/TRBV12-4
CDR3aa: CASRPDRGHTGELFF
CDR3nt: TGTGCCAGCCGACCAGACAGGGGGCACACCGGGGAGCTGTTTTTT

abundance: many
d_gene: TRBD1
j_gene: TRBJ1-4
v_gene: TRBV28
CDR3aa: CASSEDRSGEEKLFF
CDR3nt: TGTGCCAGCAGTGAGGACAGGAGTGGAGAGGAAAAACTGTTTTTT

abundance: few
d_gene: TRBD1
j_gene: TRBJ2-7
v_gene: TRBV27
CDR3aa: CASSLTSGTGVYEQYF
CDR3nt: TGTGCCAGCAGTTTGACTTCCGGGACAGGTGTGTACGAGCAGTACTTC